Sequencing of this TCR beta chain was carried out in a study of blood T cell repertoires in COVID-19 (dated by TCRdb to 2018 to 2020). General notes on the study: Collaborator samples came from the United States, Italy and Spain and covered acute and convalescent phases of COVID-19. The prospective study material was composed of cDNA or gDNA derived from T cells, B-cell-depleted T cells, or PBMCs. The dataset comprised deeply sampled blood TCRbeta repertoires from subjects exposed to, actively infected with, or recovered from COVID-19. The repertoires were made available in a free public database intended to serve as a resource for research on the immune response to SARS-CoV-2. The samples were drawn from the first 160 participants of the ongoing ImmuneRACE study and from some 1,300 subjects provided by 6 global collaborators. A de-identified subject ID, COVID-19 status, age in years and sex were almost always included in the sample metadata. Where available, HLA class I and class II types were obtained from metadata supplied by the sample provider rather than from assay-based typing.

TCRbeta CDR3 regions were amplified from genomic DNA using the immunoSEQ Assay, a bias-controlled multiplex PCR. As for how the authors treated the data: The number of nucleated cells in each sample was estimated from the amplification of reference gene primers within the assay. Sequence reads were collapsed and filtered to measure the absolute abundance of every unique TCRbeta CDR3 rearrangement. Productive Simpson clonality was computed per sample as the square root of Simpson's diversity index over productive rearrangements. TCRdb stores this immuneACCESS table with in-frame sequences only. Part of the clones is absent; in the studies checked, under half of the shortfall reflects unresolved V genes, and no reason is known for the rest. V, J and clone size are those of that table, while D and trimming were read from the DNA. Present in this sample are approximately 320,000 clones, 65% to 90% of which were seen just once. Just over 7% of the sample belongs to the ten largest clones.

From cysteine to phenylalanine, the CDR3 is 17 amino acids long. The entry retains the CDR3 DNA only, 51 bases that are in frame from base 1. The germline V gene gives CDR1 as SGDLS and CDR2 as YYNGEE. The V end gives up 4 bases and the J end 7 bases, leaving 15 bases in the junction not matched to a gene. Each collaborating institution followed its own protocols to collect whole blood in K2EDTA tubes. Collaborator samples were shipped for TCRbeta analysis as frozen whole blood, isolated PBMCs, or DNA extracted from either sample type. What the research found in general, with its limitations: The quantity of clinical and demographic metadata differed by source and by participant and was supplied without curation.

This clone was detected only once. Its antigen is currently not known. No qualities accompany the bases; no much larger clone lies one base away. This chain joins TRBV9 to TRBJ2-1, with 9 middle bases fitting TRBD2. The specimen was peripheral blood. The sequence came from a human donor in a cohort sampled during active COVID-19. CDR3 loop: CASSPSLGGGANNEQFF. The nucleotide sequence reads TGTGCCAGCAGCCCAAGTCTCGGCGGGGGGGCCAATAATGAGCAGTTCTTC.